The present T cell receptor beta chain was sequenced within a study of patients and donors after allogeneic stem cell transplantation. The CDR3 has 16 residues. Germline assignment: CDR1 SEHNR and CDR2 FQNEAQ (reference sequence). Trimming shortened V by 0 bases and J by 5 bases, and 14 bases separated the two germline ends. TCRdb analysed the RT-PCR reads with MiXCR anew, one entry per CDR3 protein. There are about 410,000 distinct CDR3 sequences in the sample; roughly 17% occur only once, and around 6.8% lies in the top ten. Sequenced material: blood, either unsorted or a sorted T cell fraction (not recorded which). The chain is built from TRBV7-9 and TRBJ2-1, with D possibly being TRBD1 or TRBD2 (5 bases each). This sequence originates from a human donor who was either an allogeneic HSCT recipient or a stem cell or donor lymphocyte infusion donor (not recorded which). It is not recorded whose cells these are; they may come from a transplant donor. The DNA of the CDR3 is TGTGCCAGCAGCTTAGCCCAGGGACCGAACCACAATGAGCAGTTCTTC. Protein: CASSLAQGPNHNEQFF.